These T cell receptor beta chains were read from a single sample in a study of STAT5B mutations in CD4+ large granular lymphocyte leukemia. Method: immunoSEQ multiplex PCR; TCRdb's copy keeps in-frame clones and lacks some. This repertoire shows about 38,000 clones, 65% to 90% found once; its top ten account for roughly 1.2%. The source material was CD4+ T cells from blood buffy coats. These receptors were collected from a human donor in good health. Each CDR3 is given with its conserved first and last residue. Fields, in order: J gene, V gene, clone size, D gene, CDR3 protein, CDR3 DNA. A D gene is named only where the DNA matches it firmly. Size is omitted from some rows. Given values are once, few, many or a class for expanded clones.

j_call: TRBJ2-1
v_call: TRBV9
clone_size: -
d_call: TRBD2
cdr3_aa: CASSAGQGLAGGPYNEQFF
cdr3_nt: TGTGCCAGCAGCGCAGGACAGGGACTAGCGGGAGGACCCTACAATGAGCAGTTCTTC

j_call: TRBJ1-1
v_call: TRBV7-8
clone_size: few
d_call: TRBD1
cdr3_aa: CASSARTGGSTEAFF
cdr3_nt: TGTGCCAGCAGCGCCCGGACAGGGGGAAGCACTGAAGCTTTCTTT

j_call: TRBJ2-7
v_call: TRBV5-1
clone_size: -
d_call: -
cdr3_aa: CASSLSLRTATIHEQYF
cdr3_nt: TGCGCCAGCAGCTTGTCCCTTAGAACTGCCACGATACACGAGCAGTACTTC

j_call: TRBJ1-2
v_call: TRBV6-1
clone_size: -
d_call: TRBD1
cdr3_aa: CASSEAGQGAAGGYTF
cdr3_nt: TGTGCCAGCAGTGAAGCGGGACAGGGGGCTGCTGGTGGCTACACCTTC

j_call: TRBJ1-3
v_call: TRBV19
clone_size: -
d_call: -
cdr3_aa: CASSIDLGSGNTIYF
cdr3_nt: TGTGCCAGTAGTATAGATCTAGGATCTGGAAACACCATATATTTT

j_call: TRBJ1-2
v_call: TRBV6-5
clone_size: -
d_call: -
cdr3_aa: CASSRTSREYGYTF
cdr3_nt: TGTGCCAGCAGTCGCACTTCTAGGGAGTATGGCTACACCTTC

j_call: TRBJ1-2
v_call: TRBV18
clone_size: few
d_call: -
cdr3_aa: CASSPRELYGYTF
cdr3_nt: TGTGCCAGCTCACCACGGGAGCTCTATGGCTACACCTTC

j_call: TRBJ2-1
v_call: TRBV10-3
clone_size: few
d_call: -
cdr3_aa: CAISGLDNEQFF
cdr3_nt: TGTGCCATCTCGGGGCTAGACAATGAGCAGTTCTTC

j_call: TRBJ1-2
v_call: TRBV5-1
clone_size: few
d_call: -
cdr3_aa: CASKQGDYGYTF
cdr3_nt: TGCGCCAGCAAACAAGGTGACTATGGCTACACCTTC

j_call: TRBJ2-7
v_call: TRBV5-1
clone_size: -
d_call: -
cdr3_aa: CASSFLLGTPYEQYF
cdr3_nt: TGCGCCAGCAGCTTCCTTTTAGGGACTCCCTACGAGCAGTACTTC

j_call: TRBJ2-7
v_call: TRBV5-6
clone_size: few
d_call: TRBD1
cdr3_aa: CASNGQGIDFSFYEQYF
cdr3_nt: TGTGCCAGCAACGGACAGGGTATAGACTTCTCATTCTACGAGCAGTACTTC

j_call: TRBJ2-3
v_call: TRBV7-2
clone_size: -
d_call: -
cdr3_aa: CASGTSTDTQYF
cdr3_nt: TGTGCCAGCGGGACTAGCACAGATACGCAGTATTTT

j_call: TRBJ1-5
v_call: TRBV9
clone_size: -
d_call: -
cdr3_aa: CASSVEENSNQPQHF
cdr3_nt: TGTGCCAGCAGCGTAGAGGAAAATAGCAATCAGCCCCAGCATTTT

j_call: TRBJ2-3
v_call: TRBV9
clone_size: -
d_call: -
cdr3_aa: CASSGLAASTDTQYF
cdr3_nt: TGTGCCAGCAGCGGATTAGCGGCTAGCACAGATACGCAGTATTTT

j_call: TRBJ1-2
v_call: TRBV6-5
clone_size: -
d_call: -
cdr3_aa: CASSYSLEVGARGYTF
cdr3_nt: TGTGCCAGCAGTTACTCGTTAGAGGTGGGCGCACGTGGCTACACCTTC

j_call: TRBJ1-2
v_call: TRBV2
clone_size: -
d_call: -
cdr3_aa: CASGSIGPLGYTF
cdr3_nt: TGTGCCAGCGGGTCTATCGGACCTCTTGGCTACACCTTC

j_call: TRBJ2-1
v_call: TRBV6-5
clone_size: -
d_call: TRBD1
cdr3_aa: CASSYSDEGAYEQFF
cdr3_nt: TGTGCCAGCAGTTACTCGGACGAGGGGGCCTATGAGCAGTTCTTC

j_call: TRBJ2-5
v_call: TRBV6-6
clone_size: few
d_call: -
cdr3_aa: CASSYGAGETQYF
cdr3_nt: TGTGCCAGCAGTTACGGGGCAGGGGAGACCCAGTACTTC

j_call: TRBJ2-5
v_call: TRBV6-1
clone_size: -
d_call: TRBD1
cdr3_aa: CASSERTGGSTQYF
cdr3_nt: TGTGCCAGCAGTGAACGGACAGGGGGCTCGACCCAGTACTTC

j_call: TRBJ1-5
v_call: TRBV6-1
clone_size: -
d_call: -
cdr3_aa: CASEPTGNQPQHF
cdr3_nt: TGTGCCAGCGAACCTACAGGGAATCAGCCCCAGCATTTT

j_call: TRBJ1-5
v_call: TRBV6-1
clone_size: -
d_call: -
cdr3_aa: CASNPVTDSNQPQHF
cdr3_nt: TGTGCCAGCAACCCCGTGACAGACAGCAATCAGCCCCAGCATTTT

j_call: TRBJ1-1
v_call: TRBV11-3
clone_size: few
d_call: TRBD1
cdr3_aa: CASSTTGGVAEAFF
cdr3_nt: TGTGCCAGCAGCACGACAGGGGGAGTTGCTGAAGCTTTCTTT

j_call: TRBJ1-3
v_call: TRBV2
clone_size: -
d_call: -
cdr3_aa: CASSPGATNTIYF
cdr3_nt: TGTGCCAGCAGTCCTGGGGCAACCAACACCATATATTTT

j_call: TRBJ2-6
v_call: TRBV10-3
clone_size: -
d_call: -
cdr3_aa: CAISEGGANVLTF
cdr3_nt: TGTGCCATCAGTGAGGGGGGGGCCAACGTCCTGACTTTC

j_call: TRBJ1-1
v_call: TRBV28
clone_size: -
d_call: -
cdr3_aa: CASSFQGGTEAFF
cdr3_nt: TGTGCCAGCAGTTTCCAGGGTGGCACTGAAGCTTTCTTT

j_call: TRBJ2-7
v_call: TRBV9
clone_size: -
d_call: -
cdr3_aa: CASSAGSANEQYF
cdr3_nt: TGTGCCAGCAGCGCTGGGTCTGCTAACGAGCAGTACTTC

j_call: TRBJ2-2
v_call: TRBV2
clone_size: -
d_call: -
cdr3_aa: CASSELGTLNTGELFF
cdr3_nt: TGTGCCAGCAGTGAACTCGGGACCCTCAACACCGGGGAGCTGTTTTTT

j_call: TRBJ2-7
v_call: TRBV4-2
clone_size: -
d_call: TRBD1
cdr3_aa: CASSHVGEPRQGLVYEQYF
cdr3_nt: TGTGCCAGCAGCCACGTAGGGGAACCCCGACAGGGTCTCGTGTACGAGCAGTACTTC

j_call: TRBJ2-1
v_call: TRBV2
clone_size: -
d_call: -
cdr3_aa: CASESAQSPYNEQFF
cdr3_nt: TGTGCCAGCGAAAGCGCCCAAAGCCCCTACAATGAGCAGTTCTTC

j_call: TRBJ2-1
v_call: TRBV4-1
clone_size: -
d_call: TRBD2
cdr3_aa: CASSQDLGGRAVEQFF
cdr3_nt: TGCGCCAGCAGCCAAGATCTGGGCGGGAGGGCCGTTGAGCAGTTCTTC

j_call: TRBJ1-1
v_call: TRBV9
clone_size: -
d_call: -
cdr3_aa: CASSVDGVPDTEAFF
cdr3_nt: TGTGCCAGCAGCGTAGATGGGGTACCGGACACTGAAGCTTTCTTT

j_call: TRBJ2-7
v_call: TRBV30
clone_size: -
d_call: -
cdr3_aa: CAWSSSAYEQYF
cdr3_nt: TGTGCCTGGAGTTCCTCAGCCTACGAGCAGTACTTC

j_call: TRBJ2-3
v_call: TRBV19
clone_size: -
d_call: -
cdr3_aa: CASSPGGTDTQYF
cdr3_nt: TGTGCCAGTAGTCCCGGGGGCACAGATACGCAGTATTTT

j_call: TRBJ1-5
v_call: TRBV5-1
clone_size: -
d_call: -
cdr3_aa: CASSPDSPGDQPQHF
cdr3_nt: TGCGCCAGCAGCCCGGACAGCCCCGGAGATCAGCCCCAGCATTTT

j_call: TRBJ1-5
v_call: TRBV28
clone_size: -
d_call: -
cdr3_aa: CASSTSPGLGSVDQPQHF
cdr3_nt: TGTGCCAGCAGTACCTCCCCGGGTCTAGGGTCGGTCGATCAGCCCCAGCATTTT

j_call: TRBJ2-7
v_call: TRBV5-4
clone_size: few
d_call: -
cdr3_aa: CASSVEGGPYEQYF
cdr3_nt: TGTGCCAGCAGCGTTGAGGGGGGACCCTACGAGCAGTACTTC

j_call: TRBJ1-2
v_call: TRBV7-3
clone_size: -
d_call: TRBD1
cdr3_aa: CASSPEDRDYGYTF
cdr3_nt: TGTGCCAGCAGCCCAGAAGACAGGGACTATGGCTACACCTTC

j_call: TRBJ2-3
v_call: TRBV27
clone_size: -
d_call: TRBD2
cdr3_aa: CASSLRAGGTDTQYF
cdr3_nt: TGTGCCAGCAGTTTACGAGCGGGAGGGACAGATACGCAGTATTTT

j_call: TRBJ2-7
v_call: TRBV27
clone_size: few
d_call: TRBD2
cdr3_aa: CATSIGTSSYEQYF
cdr3_nt: TGTGCCACCTCGATCGGGACTAGCTCCTACGAGCAGTACTTC

j_call: TRBJ2-1
v_call: TRBV7-6
clone_size: -
d_call: TRBD2
cdr3_aa: CASSVIAGVYNEQFF
cdr3_nt: TGTGCCAGCAGCGTTATAGCGGGGGTCTACAATGAGCAGTTCTTC

j_call: TRBJ2-7
v_call: TRBV18
clone_size: -
d_call: -
cdr3_aa: CASSPDSSYEQYF
cdr3_nt: TGTGCCAGCTCACCGGACAGTTCCTACGAGCAGTACTTC

j_call: TRBJ1-5
v_call: TRBV2
clone_size: -
d_call: TRBD1
cdr3_aa: CASSEGGQDNQPQHF
cdr3_nt: TGTGCCAGCAGTGAGGGGGGACAGGACAATCAGCCCCAGCATTTT

j_call: TRBJ2-7
v_call: TRBV7-2
clone_size: -
d_call: -
cdr3_aa: CASSEQAYSTYEQYF
cdr3_nt: TGTGCCAGCAGCGAACAAGCGTACTCTACCTACGAGCAGTACTTC

j_call: TRBJ2-5
v_call: TRBV14
clone_size: -
d_call: -
cdr3_aa: CASSRSGGATRETQYF
cdr3_nt: TGTGCCAGCAGCCGGTCCGGAGGTGCCACACGGGAGACCCAGTACTTC

j_call: TRBJ2-2
v_call: TRBV28
clone_size: -
d_call: TRBD2
cdr3_aa: CASRAGTSGRRELFF
cdr3_nt: TGTGCCAGCAGGGCCGGGACTAGCGGGAGGAGGGAGCTGTTTTTT

j_call: TRBJ2-7
v_call: TRBV9
clone_size: -
d_call: -
cdr3_aa: CASSVDGDWQYF
cdr3_nt: TGTGCCAGCAGCGTAGACGGGGATTGGCAGTACTTC